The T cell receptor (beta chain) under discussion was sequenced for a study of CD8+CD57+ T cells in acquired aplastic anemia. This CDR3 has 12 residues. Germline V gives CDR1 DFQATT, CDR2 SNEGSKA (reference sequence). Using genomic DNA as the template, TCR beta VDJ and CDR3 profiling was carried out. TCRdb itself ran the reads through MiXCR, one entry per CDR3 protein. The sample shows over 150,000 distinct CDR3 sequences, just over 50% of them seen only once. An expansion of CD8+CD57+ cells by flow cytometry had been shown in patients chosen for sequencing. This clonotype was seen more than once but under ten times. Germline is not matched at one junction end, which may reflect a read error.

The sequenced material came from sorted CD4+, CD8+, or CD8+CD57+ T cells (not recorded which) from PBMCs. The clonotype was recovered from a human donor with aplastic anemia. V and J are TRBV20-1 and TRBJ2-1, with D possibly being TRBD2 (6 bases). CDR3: CSPSVGYNEQFF. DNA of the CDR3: TGCAGTCCTAGCGTCGGGTACAATGAGCAGTTCTTC.